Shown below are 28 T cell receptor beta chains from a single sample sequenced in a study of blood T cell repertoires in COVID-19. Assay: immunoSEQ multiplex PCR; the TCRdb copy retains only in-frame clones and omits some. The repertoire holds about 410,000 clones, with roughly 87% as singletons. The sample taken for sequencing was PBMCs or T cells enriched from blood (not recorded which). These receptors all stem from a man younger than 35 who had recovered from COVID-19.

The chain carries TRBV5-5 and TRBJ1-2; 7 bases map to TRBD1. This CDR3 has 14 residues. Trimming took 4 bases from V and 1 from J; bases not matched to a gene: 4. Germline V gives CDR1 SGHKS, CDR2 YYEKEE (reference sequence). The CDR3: CASSLGQLNYGYTF. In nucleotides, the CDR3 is TGTGCCAGCAGCCTGGGACAGCTTAACTATGGCTACACCTTC.

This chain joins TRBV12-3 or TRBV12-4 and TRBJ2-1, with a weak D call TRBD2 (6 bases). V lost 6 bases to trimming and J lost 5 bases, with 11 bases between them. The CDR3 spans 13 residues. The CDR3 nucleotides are TGTGCCAGCAGCCGAGGAGGGGACAATGAGCAGTTCTTC. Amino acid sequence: CASSRGGDNEQFF.

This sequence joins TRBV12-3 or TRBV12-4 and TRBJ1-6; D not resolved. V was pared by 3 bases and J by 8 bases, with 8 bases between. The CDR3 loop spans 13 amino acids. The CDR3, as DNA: TGTGCCAGCAGTTTGCCCCGCGATTCACCCCTCCACTTT. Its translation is CASSLPRDSPLHF.

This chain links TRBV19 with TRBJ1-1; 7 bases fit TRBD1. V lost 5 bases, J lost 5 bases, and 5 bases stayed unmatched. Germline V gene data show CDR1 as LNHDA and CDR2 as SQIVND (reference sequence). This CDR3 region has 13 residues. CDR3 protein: CASSLQGSTEAFF. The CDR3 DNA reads TGTGCCAGTAGTTTACAGGGGAGTACTGAAGCTTTCTTT.

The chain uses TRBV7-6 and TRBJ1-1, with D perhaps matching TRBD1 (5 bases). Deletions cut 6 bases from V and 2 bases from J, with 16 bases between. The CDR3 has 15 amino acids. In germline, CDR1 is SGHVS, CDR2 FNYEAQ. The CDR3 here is CASRGGPGSNTEAFF. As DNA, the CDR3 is TGTGCCAGCAGGGGGGGTCCTGGGAGTAACACTGAAGCTTTCTTT.

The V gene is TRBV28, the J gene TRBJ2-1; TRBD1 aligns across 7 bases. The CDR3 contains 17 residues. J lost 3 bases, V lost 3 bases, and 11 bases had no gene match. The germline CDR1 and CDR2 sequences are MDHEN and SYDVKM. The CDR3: CASSFRARTGDYNEQFF. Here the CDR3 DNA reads TGTGCCAGCAGTTTTAGGGCTAGGACAGGTGACTACAATGAGCAGTTCTTC.

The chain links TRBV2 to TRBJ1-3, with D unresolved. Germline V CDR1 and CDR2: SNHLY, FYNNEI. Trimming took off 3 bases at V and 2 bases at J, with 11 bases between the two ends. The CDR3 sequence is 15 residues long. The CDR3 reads CASSDSGVPGNTIYF. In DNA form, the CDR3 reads TGTGCCAGCAGTGATAGCGGGGTCCCTGGAAACACCATATATTTT. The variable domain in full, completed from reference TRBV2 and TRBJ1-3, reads EPEVTQTPSHQVTQMGQEVILRCVPISNHLYFYWYRQILGQKVEFLVSFYNNEISEKSEIFDDQFSVERPDGSNFTLKIRSTKLEDSAMYFCASSDSGVPGNTIYFGEGSWLTVV.

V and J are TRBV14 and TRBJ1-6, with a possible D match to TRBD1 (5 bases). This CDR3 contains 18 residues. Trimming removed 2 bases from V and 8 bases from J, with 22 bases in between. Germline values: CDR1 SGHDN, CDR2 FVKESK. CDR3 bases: TGTGCCAGCAGCCAACGACAGATTTTTTTTGATTCGTATTCACCCCTCCACTTT. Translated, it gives CASSQRQIFFDSYSPLHF.

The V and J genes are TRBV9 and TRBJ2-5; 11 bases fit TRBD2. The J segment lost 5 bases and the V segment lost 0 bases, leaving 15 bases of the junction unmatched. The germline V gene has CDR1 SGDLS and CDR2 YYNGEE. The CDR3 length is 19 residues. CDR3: CASSVGSRWGSGRGETQYF. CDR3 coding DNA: TGTGCCAGCAGCGTAGGGAGTCGATGGGGTAGCGGGAGGGGCGAGACCCAGTACTTC.

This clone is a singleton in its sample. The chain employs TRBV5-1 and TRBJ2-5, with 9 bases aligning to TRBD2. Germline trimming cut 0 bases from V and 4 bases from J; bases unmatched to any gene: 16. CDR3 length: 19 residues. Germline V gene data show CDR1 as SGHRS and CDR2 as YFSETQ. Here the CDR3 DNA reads TGCGCCAGCAGCTTGGCACACACAGGACTAGCGAGCGGCGGAGAGACCCAGTACTTC. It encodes CASSLAHTGLASGGETQYF.

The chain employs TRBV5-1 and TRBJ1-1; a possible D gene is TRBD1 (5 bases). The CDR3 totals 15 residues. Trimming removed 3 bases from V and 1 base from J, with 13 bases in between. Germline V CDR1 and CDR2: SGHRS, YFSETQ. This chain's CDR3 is CASSSSTAKNTEAFF. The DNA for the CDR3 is TGCGCCAGCAGCTCGTCGACAGCGAAGAACACTGAAGCTTTCTTT.

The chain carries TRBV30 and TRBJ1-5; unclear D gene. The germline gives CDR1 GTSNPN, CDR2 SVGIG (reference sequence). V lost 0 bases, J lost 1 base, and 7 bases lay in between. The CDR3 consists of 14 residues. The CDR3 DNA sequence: TGTGCCTGGAGTGTACCGGGGAGCAATCAGCCCCAGCATTTT. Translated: CAWSVPGSNQPQHF.

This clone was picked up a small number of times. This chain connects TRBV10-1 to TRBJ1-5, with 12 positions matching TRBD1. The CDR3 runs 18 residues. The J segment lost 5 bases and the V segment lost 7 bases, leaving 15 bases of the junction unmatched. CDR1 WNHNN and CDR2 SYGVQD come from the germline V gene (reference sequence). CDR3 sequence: CASMFRDRGLQRHQPQHF. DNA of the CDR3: TGCGCCAGCATGTTCCGGGACAGGGGGCTTCAAAGGCATCAGCCCCAGCATTTT.

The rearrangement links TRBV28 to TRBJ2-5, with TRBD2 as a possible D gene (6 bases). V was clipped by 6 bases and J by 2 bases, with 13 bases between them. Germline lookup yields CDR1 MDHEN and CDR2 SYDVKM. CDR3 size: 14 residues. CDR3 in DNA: TGTGCCAGCAGCGTCCTGGGGAGGCAAGAGACCCAGTACTTC. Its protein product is CASSVLGRQETQYF.

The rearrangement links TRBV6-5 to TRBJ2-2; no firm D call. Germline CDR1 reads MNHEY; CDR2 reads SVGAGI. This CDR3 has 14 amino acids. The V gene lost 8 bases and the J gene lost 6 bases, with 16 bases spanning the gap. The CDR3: CASSQRHRPGELFF. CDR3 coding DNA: TGTGCCAGCTCTCAACGACATCGGCCCGGGGAGCTGTTTTTT.

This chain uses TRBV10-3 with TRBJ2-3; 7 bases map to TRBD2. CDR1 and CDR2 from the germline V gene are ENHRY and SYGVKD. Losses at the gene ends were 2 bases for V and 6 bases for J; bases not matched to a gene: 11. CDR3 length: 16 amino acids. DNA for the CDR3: TGTGCCATCAGTGAGGGGACTACTATATACGCGGATACGCAGTATTTT. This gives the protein CAISEGTTIYADTQYF.

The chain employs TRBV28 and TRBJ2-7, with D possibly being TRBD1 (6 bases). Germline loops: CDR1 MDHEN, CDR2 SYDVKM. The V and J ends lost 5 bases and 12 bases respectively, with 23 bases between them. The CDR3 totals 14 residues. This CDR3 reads CASSDPGQRLNPYF. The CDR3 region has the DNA TGTGCCAGCAGTGACCCTGGACAGCGCCTAAACCCGTACTTC.

CDR3 nucleotides: TGTGCCAGCAGTTTCCCTCCGAACACTGAAGCTTTCTTT. Translated, it gives CASSFPPNTEAFF. The V and J genes are TRBV28 and TRBJ1-1; D is uncertain. Germline V lookup: CDR1 MDHEN, CDR2 SYDVKM. The V gene lost 3 bases and the J gene lost 1 base, with 6 bases spanning the gap. This CDR3 has 13 amino acids.

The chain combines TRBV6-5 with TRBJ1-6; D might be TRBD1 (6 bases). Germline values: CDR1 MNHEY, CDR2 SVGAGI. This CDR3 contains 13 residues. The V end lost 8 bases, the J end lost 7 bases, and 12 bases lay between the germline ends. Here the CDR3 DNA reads TGTGCCAGCTGCCCGCAGGGGAATTCACCCCTCCACTTT. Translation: CASCPQGNSPLHF.

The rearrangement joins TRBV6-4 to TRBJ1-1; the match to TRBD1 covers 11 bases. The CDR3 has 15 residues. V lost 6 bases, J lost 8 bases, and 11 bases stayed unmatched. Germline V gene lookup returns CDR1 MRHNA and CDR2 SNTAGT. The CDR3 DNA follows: TGTGCCAGCAGAGAAGGACAGGGGGCGCGAGGGGAAGCTTTCTTT. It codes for CASREGQGARGEAFF.

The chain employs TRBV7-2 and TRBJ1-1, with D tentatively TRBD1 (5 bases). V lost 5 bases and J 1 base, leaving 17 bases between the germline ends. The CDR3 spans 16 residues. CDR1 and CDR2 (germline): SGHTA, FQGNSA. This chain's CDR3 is CASSLIRWGENTEAFF. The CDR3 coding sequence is TGTGCCAGCAGCCTGATTCGTTGGGGCGAGAACACTGAAGCTTTCTTT.

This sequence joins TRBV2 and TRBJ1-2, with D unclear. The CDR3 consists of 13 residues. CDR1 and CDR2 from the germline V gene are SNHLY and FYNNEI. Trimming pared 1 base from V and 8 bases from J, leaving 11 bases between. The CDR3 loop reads CASSEVASWGYTF. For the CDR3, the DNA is TGTGCCAGCAGTGAAGTGGCAAGTTGGGGCTACACCTTC.

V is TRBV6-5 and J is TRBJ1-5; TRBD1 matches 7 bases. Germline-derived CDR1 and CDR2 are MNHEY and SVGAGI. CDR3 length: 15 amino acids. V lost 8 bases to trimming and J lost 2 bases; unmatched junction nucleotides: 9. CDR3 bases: TGTGCCAGCGGCGGACAGGCGTTGGGCAATCAGCCCCAGCATTTT. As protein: CASGGQALGNQPQHF.

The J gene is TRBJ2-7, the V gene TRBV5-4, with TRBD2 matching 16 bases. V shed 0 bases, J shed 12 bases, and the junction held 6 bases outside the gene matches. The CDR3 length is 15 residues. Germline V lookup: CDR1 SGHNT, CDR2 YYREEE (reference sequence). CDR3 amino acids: CASSLGGTSGRAWYF. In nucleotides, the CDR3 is TGTGCCAGCAGCTTGGGAGGGACTAGCGGGAGGGCCTGGTACTTC.

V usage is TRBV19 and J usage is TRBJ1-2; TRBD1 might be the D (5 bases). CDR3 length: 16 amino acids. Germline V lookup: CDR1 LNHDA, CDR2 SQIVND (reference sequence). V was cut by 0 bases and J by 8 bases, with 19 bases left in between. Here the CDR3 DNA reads TGTGCCAGTAGTATAGATACGGACCTCACCAGGGTCGGCTACACCTTC. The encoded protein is CASSIDTDLTRVGYTF.

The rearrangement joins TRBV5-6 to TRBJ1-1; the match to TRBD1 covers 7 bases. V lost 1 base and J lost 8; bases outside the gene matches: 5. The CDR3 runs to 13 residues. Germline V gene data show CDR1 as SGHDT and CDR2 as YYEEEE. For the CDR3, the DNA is TGTGCCAGCAGCTTGCGGCGACAGGGCGAAGCTTTCTTT. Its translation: CASSLRRQGEAFF.

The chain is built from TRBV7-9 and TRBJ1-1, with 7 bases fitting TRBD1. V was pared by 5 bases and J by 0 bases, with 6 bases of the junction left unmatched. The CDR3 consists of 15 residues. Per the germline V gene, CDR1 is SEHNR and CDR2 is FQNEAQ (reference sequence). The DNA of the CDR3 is TGTGCCAGCAGCCCGTTACAGGGGTTGAACACTGAAGCTTTCTTT. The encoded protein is CASSPLQGLNTEAFF.

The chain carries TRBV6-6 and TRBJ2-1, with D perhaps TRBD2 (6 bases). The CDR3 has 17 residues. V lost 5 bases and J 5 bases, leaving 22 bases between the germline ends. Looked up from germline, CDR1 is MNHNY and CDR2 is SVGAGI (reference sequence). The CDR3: CASSLLAPGTANNEQFF. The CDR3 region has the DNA TGTGCCAGCAGTCTACTGGCCCCAGGGACTGCTAACAATGAGCAGTTCTTC.